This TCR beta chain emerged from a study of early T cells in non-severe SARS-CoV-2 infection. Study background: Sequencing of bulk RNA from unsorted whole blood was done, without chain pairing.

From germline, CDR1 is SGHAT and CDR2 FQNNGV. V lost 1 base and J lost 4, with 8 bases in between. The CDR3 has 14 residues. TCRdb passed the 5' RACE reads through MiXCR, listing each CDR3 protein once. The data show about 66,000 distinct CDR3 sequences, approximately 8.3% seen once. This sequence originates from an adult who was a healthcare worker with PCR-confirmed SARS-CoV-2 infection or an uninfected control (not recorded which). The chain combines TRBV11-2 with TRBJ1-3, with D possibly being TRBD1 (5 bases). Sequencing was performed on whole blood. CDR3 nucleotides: TGTGCCAGCAGCTTAGGGGGCGGCGGAAACACCATATATTTT. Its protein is CASSLGGGGNTIYF.